This is a list of T cell receptor beta chains from one sample in a study of OX40 agonist ivuxolimab in advanced cancers. The data were produced by immunoSEQ multiplex PCR, yet TCRdb's version contains in-frame clones alone and is incomplete. The table has about 97,000 clones, roughly nine tenths seen once; the top ten hold around 5.5%. The sample in question was CD4+ or CD8+ T cells sorted from blood, obtained in a trial of the OX40 agonist ivuxolimab. These receptors came from an adult with an advanced solid tumor such as melanoma, head and neck, liver or kidney cancer. Both conserved end residues are part of each CDR3. Each record gives: clone size, J gene, V gene, D gene, CDR3 DNA, CDR3 protein. The D gene is left open where the match is weak. Size values are once, few and many counts, or a class for expanded clones, and some rows have none.

abundance: .
j_gene: TRBJ2-1
v_gene: TRBV30
d_gene: TRBD2
CDR3nt: TGTGCCTCGCTGAGCGGGGGGGCCCCCTACAATGAGCAGTTCTTC
CDR3aa: CASLSGGAPYNEQFF

abundance: .
j_gene: TRBJ1-6
v_gene: TRBV18
d_gene: TRBD1
CDR3nt: TGTGCCAGCTCACGGGACAGCGTCAGGAATTCACCCCTCCACTTT
CDR3aa: CASSRDSVRNSPLHF

abundance: .
j_gene: TRBJ2-1
v_gene: TRBV7-2
d_gene: .
CDR3nt: TGTGCCAGCAGCACCCGGGACACATACAATGAGCAGTTCTTC
CDR3aa: CASSTRDTYNEQFF

abundance: .
j_gene: TRBJ2-7
v_gene: TRBV7-9
d_gene: TRBD1
CDR3nt: TGTGCCAGCAGCCCTAGGACAGGGGGCATACACGAGCAGTACTTC
CDR3aa: CASSPRTGGIHEQYF

abundance: .
j_gene: TRBJ2-7
v_gene: TRBV5-4
d_gene: TRBD2
CDR3nt: TGTGCCAGCAGCTTGGAATCCCTAGCGGGAGTCCTGGGTGAGCAGTACTTC
CDR3aa: CASSLESLAGVLGEQYF

abundance: .
j_gene: TRBJ2-5
v_gene: TRBV19
d_gene: .
CDR3nt: TGTGCCAGTAGGGAGCCCGGGGAGACCCAGTACTTC
CDR3aa: CASREPGETQYF

abundance: .
j_gene: TRBJ2-1
v_gene: TRBV7-2
d_gene: TRBD2
CDR3nt: TGTGCCAGCAGCCTCCCAAGCGGGAGAGGTGAGCAGTTCTTC
CDR3aa: CASSLPSGRGEQFF

abundance: .
j_gene: TRBJ2-7
v_gene: TRBV6-1
d_gene: .
CDR3nt: TGTGCCAGCAGTGAAAAGCAGGTAGTCTACGAGCAGTACTTC
CDR3aa: CASSEKQVVYEQYF

abundance: .
j_gene: TRBJ1-4
v_gene: TRBV27
d_gene: .
CDR3nt: TGTGCCAGCAGTCAAGTCCCGGGACGGTTTAATGAAAAACTGTTTTTT
CDR3aa: CASSQVPGRFNEKLFF

abundance: .
j_gene: TRBJ1-1
v_gene: TRBV6-6
d_gene: TRBD1
CDR3nt: TGTGCCAGCACGCGAGCGACAGGGGGCGGTACTGAAGCTTTCTTT
CDR3aa: CASTRATGGGTEAFF

abundance: .
j_gene: TRBJ1-5
v_gene: TRBV6-1
d_gene: .
CDR3nt: TGTGCCAGCAGTCCTTCAGGGTTAAATCAGCCCCAGCATTTT
CDR3aa: CASSPSGLNQPQHF

abundance: .
j_gene: TRBJ2-1
v_gene: TRBV4-2
d_gene: .
CDR3nt: TGTGCCAGCAGCCAAGTTCGGGCGGCCACCAATGAGCAGTTCTTC
CDR3aa: CASSQVRAATNEQFF

abundance: .
j_gene: TRBJ1-5
v_gene: TRBV4-1
d_gene: .
CDR3nt: TGCGCCAGCAGCCAAGATTCTCGGGTTTCCCAGCCCCAGCATTTT
CDR3aa: CASSQDSRVSQPQHF

abundance: once
j_gene: TRBJ2-7
v_gene: TRBV29-1
d_gene: .
CDR3nt: TGCAGCGTTGAGGGCAAGAGCTCCTACGAGCAGTACTTC
CDR3aa: CSVEGKSSYEQYF

abundance: .
j_gene: TRBJ2-3
v_gene: TRBV18
d_gene: .
CDR3nt: TGTGCCAGCTCACCTCCCATTTCCGCTAGCACAGATACGCAGTATTTT
CDR3aa: CASSPPISASTDTQYF

abundance: once
j_gene: TRBJ2-7
v_gene: TRBV9
d_gene: TRBD2
CDR3nt: TGTGCCAGCAGCACTAGCGGGAGTCTCGACGAGCAGTACTTC
CDR3aa: CASSTSGSLDEQYF

abundance: .
j_gene: TRBJ2-7
v_gene: TRBV2
d_gene: .
CDR3nt: TGTGCCAGCAGCCTCGAGGGTGGGGGCGGATACGAGCAGTACTTC
CDR3aa: CASSLEGGGGYEQYF

abundance: .
j_gene: TRBJ1-2
v_gene: TRBV19
d_gene: TRBD1
CDR3nt: TGTGCCAGTAGTATAGGTAGGGACAGGTCGGTGGGCTACACCTTC
CDR3aa: CASSIGRDRSVGYTF

abundance: .
j_gene: TRBJ1-5
v_gene: TRBV19
d_gene: TRBD1
CDR3nt: TGTGCCAGTAGTCGTAGACAGGGAGAAACTCAGCCCCAGCATTTT
CDR3aa: CASSRRQGETQPQHF

abundance: .
j_gene: TRBJ1-1
v_gene: TRBV7-8
d_gene: .
CDR3nt: TGTGCCAGCAGCTTAGTAGGTTTTCTTTCCAACACTGAAGCTTTCTTT
CDR3aa: CASSLVGFLSNTEAFF

abundance: few
j_gene: TRBJ1-2
v_gene: TRBV20-1
d_gene: .
CDR3nt: TGCAGTGCTAGGACAGCCTATGGCTACACCTTC
CDR3aa: CSARTAYGYTF

abundance: .
j_gene: TRBJ2-1
v_gene: TRBV7-9
d_gene: TRBD1
CDR3nt: TGTGCCAGCAGCTTCGGACAGGGCGGCACAACCTACAATGAGCAGTTCTTC
CDR3aa: CASSFGQGGTTYNEQFF

abundance: few
j_gene: TRBJ2-2
v_gene: TRBV7-2
d_gene: TRBD2
CDR3nt: TGTGCCAGCAGCACGAGTAAGGGGATAGCGGGAGGGCCTCCCGGGGAGCTGTTTTTT
CDR3aa: CASSTSKGIAGGPPGELFF

abundance: .
j_gene: TRBJ1-5
v_gene: TRBV28
d_gene: TRBD1
CDR3nt: TGTGCCAGCATTCATGGGGGGACAGGGGTAATTAGCAATCAGCCCCAGCATTTT
CDR3aa: CASIHGGTGVISNQPQHF

abundance: .
j_gene: TRBJ2-4
v_gene: TRBV30
d_gene: .
CDR3nt: TGTGCCTGGAGTCCCGGCAACATTCAGTACTTC
CDR3aa: CAWSPGNIQYF